The subject of this entry is one T cell receptor beta chain. Its antigen is still unknown. This entry is derived from a study of T cell responses to AZD1222 COVID-19 vaccine. Overall study findings and caveats: Seropositivity was recorded at baseline in only six AZD1222 recipients. CD4 TCRs linked to vaccination spanned spike, dominating at 160-218 and 743-854.

The V end was cut by 7 bases, the J end by 1 base, with 19 bases between. Germline V CDR1 and CDR2: MNHNY, SVGAGI (reference sequence). CDR3 size: 16 residues. Only in-frame clones appear in the TCRdb table, and some are missing; sequencing was by immunoSEQ multiplex PCR. The sample consists of about 150,000 clones, approximately 94% of them appearing once. The input for sequencing was peripheral blood, taken on day 0 of AZD1222 vaccination. The J gene is TRBJ1-1, the V gene TRBV6-6, with a possible D match to TRBD1 (6 bases). This TCR derives from an adult in good health. The CDR3 sequence: CASKTDIRTANTEAFF. The CDR3 DNA reads TGTGCCAGCAAAACCGATATAAGGACAGCGAACACTGAAGCTTTCTTT.